The T cell receptor beta chain described here comes from a study of technical replicates of blood from several donors (dated by TCRdb to 2017 to 2019). The CDR3 covers 15 residues, taking in both the cysteine and the phenylalanine. The sequence is cut down to CDR3 DNA, 45 bases in frame from base 1. V is shortened by 3 bases, J by 3 bases, and the region joining them spans 11 bases. CDR1 and CDR2 are read off the germline V gene (reference sequence) as SEHNR and FQNEAQ. As concerns this clone: This receptor's antigen is unknown. The sample holds no much larger clone one base away, and base qualities are not on file.

Libraries were constructed by the immunoSEQ multiplex PCR assay. The clones in this table, taken by TCRdb from immuneACCESS, are in-frame only. Not every clone is retained; where verified, under half of the shortfall comes from an unresolved V gene, and the cause of the rest is unknown. Within this sample are 55,000 to 75,000 clones, with roughly 90% of them counted one time only. Together, the top ten hold 0.35% to 0.45% of the sample. The receptor was isolated from a human donor in good health. The specimen sequenced was T cells isolated from PBMCs. Recombination linked TRBV7-9 to TRBJ2-2; too little of a D gene remains to name it. CDR3 loop: CASSFRIADTGELFF. DNA sequence: TGTGCCAGCAGCTTTAGAATAGCAGACACCGGGGAGCTGTTTTTT.